A few counts support the clone carrying this TCR beta chain. Its antigen remains unknown. MiXCR was run by TCRdb on the multiplex PCR reads, yielding one entry per CDR3 protein. Of tens of thousands of distinct CDR3 sequences in the sample, around 30% were seen once. The data derive from a study of breast tumors, draining lymph nodes, adjacent tissues. Samples came from axillary lymph nodes draining the breast cancer. This CDR3 is built from 15 residues. The germline V and J ends were trimmed by 6 bases and 0 bases, with 13 bases remaining between them. Per the germline V gene, CDR1 is MNHNY and CDR2 is SVGAGI (reference sequence). Study-wide findings and caveats: Tumor T cell lymph node origin was a supported hypothesis, not proven. Data fit most tumor T cells coming from lymph node, expanding in tumor. Compared with basal-like, luminal-like tumors shared significantly more repertoire with nontumor tissue. Tumor repertoires ranked between lymph nodes and nontumor tissue in diversity, with V and J gene preferences.

The clonotype originates from a female donor with breast cancer. Some clones in this sample may be carry-over from other donors' samples. The sequenced material came from axillary lymph node tissue. The chain carries TRBV6-6 and TRBJ2-3; maybe TRBD2 (6 bases). CDR3 residues: CASRHSGGSTDTQYF. As DNA, the CDR3 is TGTGCCAGCAGACACTCCGGGGGTAGCACAGATACGCAGTATTTT.